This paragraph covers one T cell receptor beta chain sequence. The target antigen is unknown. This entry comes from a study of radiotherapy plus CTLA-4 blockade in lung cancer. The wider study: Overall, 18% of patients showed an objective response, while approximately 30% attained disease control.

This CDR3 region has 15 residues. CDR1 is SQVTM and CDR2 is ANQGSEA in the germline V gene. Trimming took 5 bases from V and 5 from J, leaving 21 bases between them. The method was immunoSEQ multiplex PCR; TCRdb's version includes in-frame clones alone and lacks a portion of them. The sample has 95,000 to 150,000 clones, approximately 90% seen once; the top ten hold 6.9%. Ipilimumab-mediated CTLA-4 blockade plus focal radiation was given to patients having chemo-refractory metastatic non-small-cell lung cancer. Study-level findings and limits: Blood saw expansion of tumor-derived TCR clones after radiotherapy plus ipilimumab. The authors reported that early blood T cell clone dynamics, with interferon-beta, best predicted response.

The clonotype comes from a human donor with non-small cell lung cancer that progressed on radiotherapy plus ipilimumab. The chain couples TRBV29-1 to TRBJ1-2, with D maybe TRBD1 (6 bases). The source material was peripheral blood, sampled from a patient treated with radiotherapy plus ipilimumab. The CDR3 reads CSVNGGGGHIYGYTF. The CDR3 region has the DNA TGCAGCGTTAATGGTGGGGGGGGACACATTTATGGCTACACCTTC.